This TCR beta chain originates from a study of T cell repertoires in cytomegalovirus infection. Study-level information: CMV infection together with matching HLA type was indicated by public TCR beta signatures.

The CDR3 runs to 16 residues. CDR1 and CDR2 (germline): LGHNT, FRNRAP. V lost 4 bases, J lost 9 bases, and 19 bases lay in between. TCRdb fed the reads into MiXCR, producing one record per CDR3 protein. This table has around 440,000 distinct CDR3 sequences, over 9% appearing once. In its sample, this clonotype was seen many times. Its cognate antigen is unknown. Broader study findings: Carriers of CMV and the relevant HLA type were discriminated by public TCR beta frequency. Dominating the ex vivo response were TCR beta clonotypes that were CMV-specific and HLA-C-restricted.

The chain carries TRBV12-5 and TRBJ1-6, with D maybe TRBD1 (6 bases). This receptor was obtained from a human donor in good health (CMV status not recorded). Some clones in this sample may be carry-over from other donors' samples. Material for sequencing was PBMCs. The CDR3 sequence is CASGWGLQGDSSPLHF. The CDR3 DNA sequence: TGTGCTAGTGGTTGGGGACTACAGGGCGATAGTTCACCCCTCCACTTT.